The 15 T cell receptor beta chains below were found in one sample sequenced in a study of blood T cell repertoires in COVID-19. This table comes from immunoSEQ multiplex PCR, and its TCRdb copy is limited to in-frame clones, with some not included. The sample includes approximately 290,000 clones, roughly nine tenths of them seen just once. Material: peripheral blood. The receptors here all came from a woman in her thirties with COVID-19, enrolled during active disease.

Concerning this clone itself: The sample contains more than one DNA sequence encoding this CDR3. This chain joins TRBV5-1 and TRBJ2-5; no reliable D call. V was clipped by 0 bases and J by 0 bases, with 6 bases between them. CDR1 is SGHRS and CDR2 is YFSETQ in the germline V gene. The length of the CDR3 is 14 residues. CDR3 residues: CASSLGGNQETQYF. The CDR3 DNA reads as TGCGCCAGCAGCTTGGGCGGCAACCAAGAGACCCAGTACTTC. The full variable domain, completed using reference TRBV5-1 and TRBJ2-5, is KAGVTQTPRYLIKTRGQQVTLSCSPISGHRSVSWYQQTPGQGLQFLFEYFSETQRNKGNFPGRFSGRQFSNSRSEMNVSTLELGDSALYLCASSLGGNQETQYFGPGTRLLVL.

The V gene is TRBV4-1, the J gene TRBJ1-6; TRBD1 aligns across 8 bases. Germline CDR1 MGHRA, CDR2 YSYEKL. The CDR3 has 16 amino acids. The V gene end was trimmed by 4 bases and the J gene end by 8 bases; junction bases not matched to a gene: 10. The DNA for the CDR3 is TGCGCCAGCAGCCCGAGTTCAGGGGGCTGGGATTCACCCCTCCACTTT. Translated, it gives CASSPSSGGWDSPLHF.

The genes are TRBV10-2 and TRBJ1-6, with TRBD1 identical over 9 bases. J was trimmed by 7 bases and V by 8 bases; bases with no gene match: 6. The V gene's germline CDR1 is WSHSY and CDR2 SAAADI. The CDR3 runs to 14 residues. The CDR3 region has the DNA TGCGCCAGCGTGTTCGGGACAGGGAATTCACCCCTCCACTTT. This sequence encodes CASVFGTGNSPLHF.

The chain joins TRBV21-1 to TRBJ2-3; the table's D call of TRBD2 was not tested on the DNA. TRBV21-1 is flagged as a pseudogene. There are 18 residues in the CDR3. The chain's CDR3 is CASSKAGTSFFGTDTQYF. The CDR3 coding sequence is TGTGCCAGCAGCAAAGCCGGGACTAGCTTTTTTGGCACAGATACGCAGTATTTT.

The rearrangement links TRBV27 to TRBJ1-2, with D hard to call. The CDR3 length is 13 residues. Germline V lookup: CDR1 MNHEY, CDR2 SMNVEV (reference sequence). With 3 bases removed from V and 7 bases from J, the gap between germline ends came to 12 bases. CDR3 residues: CASSFGQNSGYTF. In DNA, the CDR3 is TGTGCCAGCAGTTTTGGGCAGAACAGTGGCTACACCTTC.

This clone occurred once. The V gene is TRBV11-2, the J gene TRBJ2-3, with 8 bases matching TRBD1. V was pared by 3 bases and J by 1 base, with 3 bases of the junction left unmatched. Germline V lookup: CDR1 SGHAT, CDR2 FQNNGV. This CDR3 is built from 15 residues. CDR3 in DNA: TGTGCCAGCAGCTTCCGGACAGGGCGCACAGATACGCAGTATTTT. Its protein is CASSFRTGRTDTQYF.

The V call is TRBV11-2, the J call TRBJ1-2; TRBD1 might be the D (5 bases). Per the germline V gene, CDR1 is SGHAT and CDR2 is FQNNGV. The ends were cut back, 2 bases at V and 6 bases at J, with 16 bases in the middle. CDR3 length: 15 amino acids. This CDR3 reads CASSLSQGAGNGYTF. The CDR3, as DNA: TGTGCCAGCAGCTTAAGTCAAGGCGCAGGGAATGGCTACACCTTC.

The chain is built from TRBV11-2 and TRBJ1-4, with D maybe TRBD1 (6 bases). This CDR3 spans 16 amino acids. Trimming took off 1 base at V and 4 bases at J, with 13 bases between the two ends. Germline V gives CDR1 SGHAT, CDR2 FQNNGV. This CDR3 is CASSLGQGPGNEKLFF. CDR3 sequence (DNA): TGTGCCAGCAGCTTAGGCCAGGGGCCGGGTAATGAAAAACTGTTTTTT.

J is TRBJ1-5 and V is TRBV5-4, with a weak D call TRBD1 (6 bases). Trimming cost V 0 bases and J 6 bases, with 13 bases left between them. The CDR3 contains 15 residues. The V gene's germline CDR1 is SGHNT and CDR2 YYREEE (reference sequence). The CDR3 DNA reads TGTGCCAGCAGCTTGGGAGGAACAGGGAGTCAGCCCCAGCATTTT. This codes for CASSLGGTGSQPQHF.

V gene TRBV11-2 combines with J gene TRBJ2-2; 9 bases fit TRBD2. Germline assignment: CDR1 SGHAT and CDR2 FQNNGV. V was pared by 3 bases and J by 2 bases, with 4 bases of the junction left unmatched. CDR3 size: 16 residues. The CDR3 loop is CASSFSGRENTGELFF. The CDR3 DNA follows: TGTGCCAGCAGCTTTAGCGGGAGAGAAAACACCGGGGAGCTGTTTTTT. The full variable domain, with the rest looked up from reference TRBV11-2 and TRBJ2-2, is EAGVAQSPRYKIIEKRQSVAFWCNPISGHATLYWYQQILGQGPKLLIQFQNNGVVDDSQLPKDRFSAERLKGVDSTLKIQPAKLEDSAVYLCASSFSGRENTGELFFGEGSRLTVL.

This clone is a singleton in its sample. The chain is built from TRBV5-1 and TRBJ1-2; 8 bases are shared with TRBD1. CDR1 and CDR2 (germline): SGHRS, YFSETQ. Germline trimming cut 1 base from V and 7 bases from J; bases unmatched to any gene: 9. The CDR3 length is 15 residues. This chain's CDR3 is CASSLMTGEQSGYTF. The CDR3 bases are TGCGCCAGCAGCTTGATGACAGGGGAACAGAGTGGCTACACCTTC.

CDR3 DNA: TGCGCCAGCAGCCAAGATCCCAGGAATTCACCCCTCCACTTT. It is translated as CASSQDPRNSPLHF. The chain couples TRBV4-1 to TRBJ1-6; D remains ambiguous. Germline V gene sequence: CDR1 MGHRA, CDR2 YSYEKL. V lost 0 bases and J lost 7, with 7 bases in between. The CDR3 runs 14 residues.

The chain carries TRBV6-1 and TRBJ2-5; D might be TRBD2 (5 bases). This CDR3 has 15 amino acids. V dropped 3 bases and J dropped 5 bases, with 16 bases sitting between them. From germline, CDR1 is MNHNS and CDR2 SASEGT. CDR3 residues: CASSDPRTVGETQYF. Here the CDR3 DNA reads TGTGCCAGCAGTGACCCTCGGACTGTGGGTGAGACCCAGTACTTC.

The rearrangement uses TRBV28 and TRBJ1-2, with D tentatively TRBD1 (5 bases). The CDR3 runs 13 residues. Trimming stripped 0 bases from V and 6 bases from J, with 8 bases between. Germline values: CDR1 MDHEN, CDR2 SYDVKM. The CDR3 loop is CASSLWAGDGYTF. The CDR3 nucleotides are TGTGCCAGCAGTTTATGGGCGGGGGATGGCTACACCTTC.

This clone was recorded once. V usage is TRBV18 and J usage is TRBJ2-1, with 15 bases fitting TRBD2. The CDR3 totals 16 residues. Per the germline V gene, CDR1 is KGHSH and CDR2 is LQKENI. Trimming took 6 bases from V and 8 from J; bases not matched to a gene: 8. The CDR3 nucleotides are TGTGCCAGCTCCTCTCCCGGGACTAGCGGGAGGTATGAGCAGTTCTTC. Amino acid sequence: CASSSPGTSGRYEQFF.